These T cell receptor beta chains were read from a single sample in a study of shared T cell receptors in the human thymus. Data came from immunoSEQ multiplex PCR; TCRdb stores just in-frame clones and leaves some out. The table lists about 660,000 clones, around 87% of them singletons. The same sample was also studied in work on human thymus T cells.

Sequencing was carried out using thymocytes. Receptors were obtained from a boy less than two years old with a congenital heart defect. CDR3s include the opening cysteine and the closing phenylalanine or tryptophan. D genes are given only for firm matches. Rows give clone size only sometimes, using once, few, many, or a class for an expanded clone.

d_call	clone_size	v_call	j_call	cdr3_aa	cdr3_nt
-	-	TRBV5-4	TRBJ2-1	CASSETQQPAREQFF	TGTGCCAGCAGCGAAACTCAACAGCCAGCTCGGGAGCAGTTCTTC
TRBD2	-	TRBV7-9	TRBJ2-7	CASSPRGTTYEQYF	TGTGCCAGCAGCCCGCGAGGGACTACGTACGAGCAGTACTTC
TRBD2	-	TRBV6-1	TRBJ2-7	CASSVPRVAGFYEQYF	TGTGCCAGCAGTGTCCCTCGTGTAGCGGGGTTCTACGAGCAGTACTTC
TRBD1	-	TRBV27	TRBJ1-6	CASSSVGPTGYYNSPLHF	TGTGCCAGCAGTTCCGTGGGCCCGACAGGGTACTATAATTCACCCCTCCACTTT
-	-	TRBV5-5	TRBJ1-5	CASSLESLRPQHF	TGTGCCAGCAGCTTGGAAAGCCTTAGGCCCCAGCATTTT
TRBD1	once	TRBV18	TRBJ2-7	CASSGTGASYEQYF	TGTGCCAGCTCCGGGACAGGGGCATCCTACGAGCAGTACTTC
TRBD2	-	TRBV5-4	TRBJ2-7	CASSLGGGSGSGTTRGQYF	TGTGCCAGCAGCTTGGGGGGGGGTAGCGGGAGTGGGACTACGCGCGGGCAGTACTTC
TRBD1	-	TRBV14	TRBJ2-3	CASSRARGQDGSADTQYF	TGTGCCAGCAGCCGAGCAAGAGGACAGGACGGCAGCGCGGATACGCAGTATTTT
-	-	TRBV19	TRBJ2-3	CASTWGVGTDTQYF	TGTGCCAGTACTTGGGGAGTCGGCACAGATACGCAGTATTTT
-	-	TRBV20-1	TRBJ2-7	CSARDLYEQYF	TGCAGTGCTAGAGATCTATACGAGCAGTACTTC
-	few	TRBV11-2	TRBJ1-1	CASTTRFGGSTEAFF	TGTGCCAGCACCACCCGGTTCGGGGGATCCACTGAAGCTTTCTTT
-	-	TRBV4-1	TRBJ1-1	CASSQDRGDPQCLLNTEAFF	TGCGCCAGCAGCCAAGATAGGGGCGACCCCCAATGCCTTTTGAACACTGAAGCTTTCTTT
-	-	TRBV4-3	TRBJ1-1	CASSQDRAMNTEAFF	TGCGCCAGCAGCCAAGACAGGGCCATGAACACTGAAGCTTTCTTT
TRBD2	once	TRBV4-3	TRBJ2-7	CASSQEPPDSGPDYEQYF	TGCGCCAGCAGCCAAGAGCCCCCTGATAGCGGGCCGGACTACGAGCAGTACTTC
-	-	TRBV21-1	TRBJ2-5	CASSNPVTGGQETQYF	TGTGCCAGCAGCAACCCCGTGACAGGGGGCCAGGAGACCCAGTACTTC
-	-	TRBV4-2	TRBJ2-7	CASSQGKLYGRSAGYEQYF	TGTGCCAGCAGCCAAGGGAAGCTATACGGCCGATCGGCAGGCTACGAGCAGTACTTC
TRBD2	-	TRBV30	TRBJ2-1	CAWSVPFGLAGTYNEQFF	TGTGCCTGGAGTGTCCCCTTCGGACTAGCGGGAACCTACAATGAGCAGTTCTTC
TRBD1	few	TRBV4-3	TRBJ2-2	CASSPERGRTGELFF	TGCGCCAGCAGCCCCGAAAGGGGGCGGACCGGGGAGCTGTTTTTT
-	-	TRBV28	TRBJ2-7	CASSLGLGGGPGGEQYF	TGTGCCAGCAGTTTAGGACTAGGGGGGGGGCCAGGAGGGGAGCAGTACTTC
TRBD1	-	TRBV10-3	TRBJ1-1	CATESGTGGSEAFF	TGTGCCACCGAATCCGGGACAGGGGGCTCTGAAGCTTTCTTT
-	-	TRBV7-2	TRBJ1-6	CASSLSPSNSPLHF	TGTGCCAGCAGCTTATCCCCGAGTAATTCACCCCTCCACTTT
-	once	TRBV12-5	TRBJ2-7	CASGLVASVYEQYF	TGTGCTAGTGGTTTGGTCGCTAGCGTCTACGAGCAGTACTTC
TRBD1	few	TRBV27	TRBJ2-6	CASSSTGGSGANVLTF	TGTGCCAGCAGTTCAACAGGGGGCTCTGGGGCCAACGTCCTGACTTTC
-	-	TRBV7-9	TRBJ2-5	CASSFIGGHSRQQETQYF	TGTGCCAGCAGCTTTATTGGTGGACATTCGAGGCAACAAGAGACCCAGTACTTC
-	-	TRBV27	TRBJ2-3	CASSPMTSSAASTDTQYF	TGTGCCAGCAGTCCCATGACTTCTAGCGCGGCTAGCACAGATACGCAGTATTTT
-	-	TRBV7-9	TRBJ1-5	CASSLPGDQPQHF	TGTGCCAGCAGCTTACCCGGGGATCAGCCCCAGCATTTT
-	-	TRBV5-1	TRBJ2-7	CASSGATGREEQYF	TGCGCCAGCAGCGGGGCGACAGGGCGGGAAGAGCAGTACTTC
TRBD2	-	TRBV14	TRBJ2-5	CASSQDPAGGGETQYF	TGTGCCAGCAGCCAAGATCCAGCGGGGGGGGGCGAGACCCAGTACTTC
TRBD2	-	TRBV7-2	TRBJ2-3	CASSLPTSGVEDTQYF	TGTGCCAGCAGCCTACCTACTAGCGGCGTTGAAGATACGCAGTATTTT
TRBD1	-	TRBV29-1	TRBJ1-1	CSVDGGTANTEAFF	TGCAGCGTTGATGGCGGGACAGCGAACACTGAAGCTTTCTTT
TRBD1	-	TRBV7-8	TRBJ2-7	CASAGTVSYEQYF	TGTGCCAGCGCCGGGACAGTATCCTACGAGCAGTACTTC
TRBD1	-	TRBV4-2	TRBJ1-2	CASSQGRGLNYGYTF	TGTGCCAGCAGCCAAGGCAGGGGGTTAAACTATGGCTACACCTTC
-	once	TRBV15	TRBJ2-3	CATSPSTKSTDTQYF	TGTGCCACCAGTCCATCGACAAAAAGCACAGATACGCAGTATTTT
TRBD1	few	TRBV6-1	TRBJ1-4	CASSEARGQGNEKLFF	TGTGCCAGCAGTGAAGCGAGGGGACAGGGTAATGAAAAACTGTTTTTT
TRBD1	-	TRBV27	TRBJ2-7	CASSPYRGPYYEQYF	TGTGCCAGCAGTCCGTACAGGGGACCCTATTACGAGCAGTACTTC
TRBD1	-	TRBV6-1	TRBJ1-5	CASSEGADRAHQPQHF	TGTGCCAGCAGTGAAGGGGCCGACAGGGCTCATCAGCCCCAGCATTTT
-	-	TRBV27	TRBJ2-3	CASSSQSTDTQYF	TGTGCCAGCAGTTCCCAGAGCACAGATACGCAGTATTTT
TRBD1	-	TRBV6-1	TRBJ2-1	CAIYGTDRNEQFF	TGTGCCATCTACGGGACAGATCGAAATGAGCAGTTCTTC
-	-	TRBV15	TRBJ2-7	CATSRDRGSSDYEQYF	TGTGCCACCAGCAGAGATCGGGGTAGCTCAGACTACGAGCAGTACTTC
-	-	TRBV7-9	TRBJ1-3	CASTEKQGPGNTIYF	TGTGCCAGCACCGAAAAACAGGGCCCTGGAAACACCATATATTTT